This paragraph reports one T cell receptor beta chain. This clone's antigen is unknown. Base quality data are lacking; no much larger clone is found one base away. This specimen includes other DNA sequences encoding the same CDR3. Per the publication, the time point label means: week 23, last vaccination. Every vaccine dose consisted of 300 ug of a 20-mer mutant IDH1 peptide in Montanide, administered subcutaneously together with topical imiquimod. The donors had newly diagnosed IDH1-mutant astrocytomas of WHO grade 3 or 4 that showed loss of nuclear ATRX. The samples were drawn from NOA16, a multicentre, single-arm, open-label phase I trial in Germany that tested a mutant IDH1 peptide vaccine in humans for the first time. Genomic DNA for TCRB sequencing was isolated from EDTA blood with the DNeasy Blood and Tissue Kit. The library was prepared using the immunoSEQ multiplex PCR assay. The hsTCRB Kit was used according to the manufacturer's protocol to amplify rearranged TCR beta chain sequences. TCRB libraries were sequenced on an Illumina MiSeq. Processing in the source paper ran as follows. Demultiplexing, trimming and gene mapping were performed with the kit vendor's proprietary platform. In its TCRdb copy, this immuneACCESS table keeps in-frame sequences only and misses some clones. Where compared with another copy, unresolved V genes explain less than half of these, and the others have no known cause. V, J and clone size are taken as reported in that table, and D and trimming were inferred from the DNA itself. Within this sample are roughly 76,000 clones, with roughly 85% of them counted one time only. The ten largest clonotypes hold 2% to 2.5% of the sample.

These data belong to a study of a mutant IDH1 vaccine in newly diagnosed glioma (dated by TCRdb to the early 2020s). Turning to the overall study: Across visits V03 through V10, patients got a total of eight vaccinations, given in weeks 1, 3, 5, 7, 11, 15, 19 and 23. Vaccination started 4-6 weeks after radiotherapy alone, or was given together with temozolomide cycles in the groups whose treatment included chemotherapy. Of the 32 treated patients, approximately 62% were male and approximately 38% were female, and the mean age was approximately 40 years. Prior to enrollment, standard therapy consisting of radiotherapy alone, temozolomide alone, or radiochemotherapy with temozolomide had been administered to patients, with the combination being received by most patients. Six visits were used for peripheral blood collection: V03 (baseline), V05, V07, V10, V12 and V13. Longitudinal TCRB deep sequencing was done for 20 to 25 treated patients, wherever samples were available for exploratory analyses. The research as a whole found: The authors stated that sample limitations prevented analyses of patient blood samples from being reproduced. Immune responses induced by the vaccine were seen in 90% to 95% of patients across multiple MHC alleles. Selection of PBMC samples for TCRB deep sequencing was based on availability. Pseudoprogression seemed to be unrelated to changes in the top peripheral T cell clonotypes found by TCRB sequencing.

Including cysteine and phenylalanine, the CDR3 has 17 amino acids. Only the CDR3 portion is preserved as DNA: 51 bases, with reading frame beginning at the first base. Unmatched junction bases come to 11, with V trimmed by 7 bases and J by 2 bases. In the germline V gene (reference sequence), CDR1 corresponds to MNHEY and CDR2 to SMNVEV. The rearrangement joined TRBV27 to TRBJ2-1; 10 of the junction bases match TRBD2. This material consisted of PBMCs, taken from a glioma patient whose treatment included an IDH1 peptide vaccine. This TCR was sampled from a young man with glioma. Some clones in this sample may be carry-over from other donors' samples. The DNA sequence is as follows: TGTGCCAGCAATCCCAACGCCCTAGCGGGAGCCTACAATGAGCAGTTCTTC. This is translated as CASNPNALAGAYNEQFF.